This T cell receptor beta chain was sequenced during a study of long-term antiretroviral therapy in people with HIV. Whole-study results and caveats: Despite increasing after ART, diversity remained lower than that of transplant donor controls.

Run at survey level, the immunoSEQ assay was version v3.0. Sequenced by immunoSEQ multiplex PCR; TCRdb stores in-frame clones only, minus some. The sample gives about 17,000 clones, 76% of which show up once; over 14% is in the top ten. This clone has only a few counts. Antigen unknown. This material consisted of unsorted PBMCs, taken just under 2.6 years before starting antiretroviral therapy. This sequence was found in a woman aged 45 to 65 with HIV.

The CDR3 loop is CASTKNSYQETQYF. The CDR3 nucleotides read TGTGCCAGCACCAAGAATTCGTACCAAGAGACCCAGTACTTC. The chain combines TRBV27 with TRBJ2-5; unclear D gene. The CDR3 totals 14 residues. V was cut by 7 bases and J by 0 bases, with 12 bases left in between. CDR1 is MNHEY, CDR2 SMNVEV, per germline (reference sequence).